This TCR beta chain is from a study of T cells in Graves' hyperthyroidism and ophthalmopathy. The germline V gene encodes CDR1 LNHDA and CDR2 SQIVND (reference sequence). V was pared by 4 bases and J by 2 bases, with 6 bases of the junction left unmatched. The CDR3 totals 18 residues. Over 18 months, lack of ophthalmopathy progression marked Graves' hyperthyroidism as stable. Exclusions: uncontrolled infection, other autoimmune disease, pregnancy, lactation. Many counts were recorded for this clonotype. Its antigen is currently unknown. It was RNA transcripts that yielded the amplified TCR beta CDR3 regions. The HTBI primer set was used in a first-round RT-PCR of the TCR CDR3. In TCRdb, the multiplex PCR reads were re-called with MiXCR into one record per CDR3 protein. The repertoire consists of roughly 380,000 distinct CDR3 sequences, with 11% to 15% occurring once and the leading ten covering approximately 10%.

General study results and limits: Stable hyperthyroidism was told apart from ophthalmopathy by a model built on 13 V-J features.

The material sequenced was blood. V usage is TRBV19 and J usage is TRBJ2-1; TRBD2 agrees at 15 bases. The TCR originated in a woman aged 55-75 years with Graves' hyperthyroidism. As DNA, the CDR3 is TGTGCCAGTAGTAGGGGACTAGCGGGAGGTCTCGCCTACAATGAGCAGTTCTTC. This translates into CASSRGLAGGLAYNEQFF.